A single TCR beta chain is shown here with its context. Its antigen is undetermined. The TCR library protocol attached unique molecular identifiers to the individual cDNA molecules. Via MiXCR, TCRdb re-called the 5' RACE reads, giving one row per CDR3 protein. The profile shows fewer than 60,000 distinct CDR3 sequences, approximately 12% of them singletons. This record comes from a study of early T cells in non-severe SARS-CoV-2 infection. The overall study: Sequenced bulk RNA came from whole blood that was unsorted, and chains were unpaired.

Study-wide results and caveats: Matching results from VDJdb favored anti-spike CD8 responses, leaving private and CD4 specificities undetected.

The TCR originated in an adult who was a healthcare worker with PCR-confirmed SARS-CoV-2 infection or an uninfected control (not recorded which). The sample was whole blood.

The CDR3 loop is CSARAPGGTYEQYF. As DNA, the CDR3 is TGCAGTGCTAGGGCGCCAGGGGGCACGTACGAGCAGTACTTC. This chain uses TRBV20-1 with TRBJ2-7, with 8 bases identical to TRBD1. CDR3 length: 14 residues. Germline V gene sequence: CDR1 DFQATT, CDR2 SNEGSKA (reference sequence). With 3 bases clipped from V and 4 bases from J, the junction kept 8 bases outside the gene matches.